These T cell receptor beta chains were read from a single sample in a study of radiation and T cells in renal cell carcinoma. Sequenced by immunoSEQ multiplex PCR; TCRdb stores in-frame clones only, minus some. The sample shows 45,000 to 55,000 clones, 75% to 85% of them seen only once. This specimen was blood, taken from a patient whose treatment included radiotherapy and nephrectomy. These receptors all stem from a woman between 65 and 79 years old with renal cell carcinoma. CDR3s include the opening cysteine and the closing phenylalanine or tryptophan. Fields, in order: J gene, V gene, D gene, clone size, CDR3 DNA, CDR3 protein. A D gene is named only where the DNA matches it firmly. Clone size, where shown, is once, few, many, or a class for clones that have expanded.

>TRBJ2-7|TRBV7-6|TRBD1|.
TGTGCCAGCAGCCCGAGGGACAGCTCCTACGAGCAGTACTTC
CASSPRDSSYEQYF
>TRBJ1-5|TRBV6-1|TRBD1|.
TGTGCCAGCAAAGGGGGAGGGGGCCGAAATCAGCCCCAGCATTTT
CASKGGGGRNQPQHF
>TRBJ2-7|TRBV27|.|.
TGTGCCAGCAGTTTCCAGGGGACCTCCTACGAGCAGTACTTC
CASSFQGTSYEQYF
>TRBJ1-3|TRBV4-1|.|.
TGCGCCAGCAGCCAAGACAGCTTCTCTGGAAACACCATATATTTT
CASSQDSFSGNTIYF
>TRBJ2-7|TRBV5-1|.|.
TGCGCCAGCAGCTTAACTGCCTCCTACGAGCAGTACTTC
CASSLTASYEQYF
>TRBJ1-4|TRBV7-9|TRBD1|few
TGTGCCAGCAGATCCCAGGGGGTTGAAAAACTGTTTTTT
CASRSQGVEKLFF
>TRBJ2-3|TRBV11-3|TRBD2|.
TGTGCCAGCAGCTCGACTAGCGGGAGTAGCGGTACGCAGTATTTT
CASSSTSGSSGTQYF
>TRBJ2-5|TRBV20-1|.|.
TGCAGTGCCGAGAAGGGAGGAACCCAGTACTTC
CSAEKGGTQYF
>TRBJ2-1|TRBV7-9|TRBD2|few
TGTGCCAGCAGCTTAGCTCGGCGTACTAGCGGGAGCTCCTACAATGAGCAGTTCTTC
CASSLARRTSGSSYNEQFF
>TRBJ2-1|TRBV7-8|.|.
TGTGCCAGCAGCTTAGCGGGAGTCTCTTACAATGAGCAGTTCTTC
CASSLAGVSYNEQFF
>TRBJ1-1|TRBV5-4|.|.
TGTGCCAGCAGTCTTCTAGGGACCGTGAACACTGAAGCTTTCTTT
CASSLLGTVNTEAFF
>TRBJ2-3|TRBV5-1|TRBD2|.
TGCGCCAGCAGGGCGGGGGGGCCAACAGATACGCAGTATTTT
CASRAGGPTDTQYF
>TRBJ1-2|TRBV6-6|.|.
TGTGCCAGCAGTTACTCAGGTGGAAGTAGCTATGGCTACACCTTC
CASSYSGGSSYGYTF
>TRBJ2-2|TRBV6-4|TRBD2|.
TGTGCCAGCAGCGGGACTAGCGGGGATCATGCCGGGGAGCTGTTTTTT
CASSGTSGDHAGELFF
>TRBJ2-1|TRBV19|.|.
TGTGCCAGTAGTGGAGACCAGAGCTCCTACAATGAGCAGTTCTTC
CASSGDQSSYNEQFF
>TRBJ1-5|TRBV10-3|.|.
TGTGCCATCAGTGAGCGATGGGGAGGGGACCAGCCCCAGCATTTT
CAISERWGGDQPQHF
>TRBJ2-7|TRBV6-5|TRBD1|.
TGTGCCAGCAGTTATTTCAGGGGGGAGCAGTACTTC
CASSYFRGEQYF
>TRBJ1-3|TRBV12-5|TRBD1|.
TGTGCTAGTGGTTCGCACCCCGGGACAGATTCCTTTTCAGGAAACACCATATATTTT
CASGSHPGTDSFSGNTIYF
>TRBJ2-2|TRBV18|.|.
TGTGCCAGCTCACCACTAGTTGAGGTGAACACCGGGGAGCTGTTTTTT
CASSPLVEVNTGELFF
>TRBJ1-2|TRBV5-1|TRBD1|.
TGCGCCAGCAGCCCCTGGGACAGGGGAGGAGGCTACACCTTC
CASSPWDRGGGYTF
>TRBJ2-5|TRBV15|.|.
TGTGCCACCAGCAGAGATGGCGGTGCCGCAGGGGAGACCCAGTACTTC
CATSRDGGAAGETQYF
>TRBJ1-1|TRBV6-1|TRBD1|.
TGTGCCAGCAGTGAAGGGGTCGGCAGGGGGCGTGTGAGGACTGAAGCTTTCTTT
CASSEGVGRGRVRTEAFF
>TRBJ2-7|TRBV27|.|.
TGTGCCAGCAGTGGGGGGACAGATAACTACTACGAGCAGTACTTC
CASSGGTDNYYEQYF
>TRBJ1-2|TRBV19|TRBD1|.
TGTGCCAGTAGTATAGGCAGGGGGCGGGATGGCTACACCTTC
CASSIGRGRDGYTF
>TRBJ2-7|TRBV25-1|TRBD1|.
TGTGCCAGCAGTGAATTCGAGGACAGGGATGAGCAGTACTTC
CASSEFEDRDEQYF
>TRBJ1-1|TRBV6-5|.|.
TGTGCCAGCAGTAGGACACCACAGAAGACTGAAGCTTTCTTT
CASSRTPQKTEAFF
>TRBJ2-7|TRBV5-1|TRBD1|.
TGCGCCAGCAGCTTCGACACAGGGGGGTACGAGCAGTACTTC
CASSFDTGGYEQYF
>TRBJ2-3|TRBV4-3|TRBD2|.
TGCGCCAGCAGCCAAGTACGCGCTAGCGGGAGAGGAACAGATACGCAGTATTTT
CASSQVRASGRGTDTQYF
>TRBJ2-1|TRBV9|.|.
TGTGCCAGCAGCGCTACAGGATTGTCCTACAATGAGCAGTTCTTC
CASSATGLSYNEQFF
>TRBJ2-4|TRBV7-6|.|.
TGTGCCAGCAGCTCAGACAGGAGGGGTGTCAGCATTCAGTACTTC
CASSSDRRGVSIQYF
>TRBJ1-5|TRBV14|TRBD1|.
TGTGCCAGCAGCCAGGGGACAGGGAGACAGCCCCAGCATTTT
CASSQGTGRQPQHF
>TRBJ2-6|TRBV2|TRBD2|.
TGTGCCAGCAGTGCGTTTAGCGGGAATTTCGGGGCCAACGTCCTGACTTTC
CASSAFSGNFGANVLTF
>TRBJ2-2|TRBV5-1|TRBD1|.
TGCGCCAGCAGCTCCGACAGGGGCCAGAACACCGGGGAGCTGTTTTTT
CASSSDRGQNTGELFF
>TRBJ1-1|TRBV5-8|TRBD1|.
TGTGCCAGCAGCCAGAACAGGGGAATGAACACTGAAGCTTTCTTT
CASSQNRGMNTEAFF
>TRBJ1-2|TRBV7-2|.|.
TGTGCCAGCAGCTTAGTTGATCGTGGCTACACCTTC
CASSLVDRGYTF
>TRBJ2-1|TRBV2|TRBD2|.
TGTGCCAGCAGTATCCACCCCTCCGGGACTAGCGGCAATGAGCAGTTCTTC
CASSIHPSGTSGNEQFF
>TRBJ2-5|TRBV5-1|TRBD2|once
TGCGCCAGCAGCTTGGCTCACTATAGCGGGGGGCCCCAAGAGACCCAGTACTTC
CASSLAHYSGGPQETQYF
>TRBJ1-1|TRBV9|.|.
TGTGCCAGCAGCGTAGCTACAAAGAACACTGAAGCTTTCTTT
CASSVATKNTEAFF
>TRBJ2-1|TRBV6-5|TRBD2|.
TGTGCCAGCAGTTACTCGAGCGGGGCCTACAATGAGCAGTTCTTC
CASSYSSGAYNEQFF
>TRBJ2-2|TRBV30|TRBD2|.
TGTGCCTGGAGTGTAACGGGGGGGCCCATTTCGACGAACACCGGGGAGCTGTTTTTT
CAWSVTGGPISTNTGELFF
>TRBJ1-1|TRBV29-1|.|.
TGCAGCGTTGAGCGGAACACGGGAAACACTGAAGCTTTCTTT
CSVERNTGNTEAFF
>TRBJ2-7|TRBV6-6|.|.
TGTGCCAGCGGCTCCTACGAGCAGTACTTC
CASGSYEQYF
>TRBJ2-1|TRBV5-1|TRBD1|.
TGCGCCAGCAGCTTGGACAGGGGCCTTAATGAGCAGTTCTTC
CASSLDRGLNEQFF
>TRBJ1-2|TRBV18|TRBD1|.
TGTGCCAGCACCGGACAGGGCGCTAACTATGGCTACACCTTC
CASTGQGANYGYTF
>TRBJ2-5|TRBV6-5|.|.
TGTGCCAGCAGTGGACCGCCGGGCGGGACCCAGTACTTC
CASSGPPGGTQYF
>TRBJ2-3|TRBV18|.|.
TGTGCCAGCTCACTTAAACTGGGCGGGAGCACAGATACGCAGTATTTT
CASSLKLGGSTDTQYF
>TRBJ2-3|TRBV19|.|.
TGTGCCAGTAGAATCAATTCAGGGGGGACCTGGGATACGCAGTATTTT
CASRINSGGTWDTQYF
>TRBJ2-1|TRBV29-1|.|.
TGCAGCGTTGAAGTGGCAAGGGGCGTTGAGGAGCAGTTCTTC
CSVEVARGVEEQFF
>TRBJ1-1|TRBV11-2|.|.
TGTGCCAGCAGCCAATCGGGGGCCCAGACTGAAGCTTTCTTT
CASSQSGAQTEAFF
>TRBJ2-3|TRBV5-6|TRBD2|.
TGTGCCAGCAGTTCTACTAGCGGGAATAACCGAGGTACAGATACGCAGTATTTT
CASSSTSGNNRGTDTQYF
>TRBJ1-1|TRBV27|.|.
TGTGCCAGCAGCTCGAGGGCCCTAACCCCGCGCACTGAAGCTTTCTTT
CASSSRALTPRTEAFF
>TRBJ2-3|TRBV6-6|TRBD2|.
TGTGCCAGCAACGGACTAGCGGGGAAAGATACGCAGTATTTT
CASNGLAGKDTQYF
>TRBJ2-1|TRBV19|TRBD1|.
TGTGCCAGTACCGGGACAGTCTACAATGAGCAGTTCTTC
CASTGTVYNEQFF
>TRBJ1-2|TRBV28|TRBD1|.
TGTGCCAGCAGCCTTAACAGGGGCAATGGCTACACCTTC
CASSLNRGNGYTF
>TRBJ2-7|TRBV2|TRBD1|few
TGTGCCAGCAGGATGGACAGGTTGGGGGAGCAGTACTTC
CASRMDRLGEQYF
>TRBJ2-5|TRBV6-5|TRBD2|.
TGTGCCAGCAGTTACTCGAGGGGACTAGCCCAAGAGACCCAGTACTTC
CASSYSRGLAQETQYF
>TRBJ2-5|TRBV7-9|.|.
TGTGCCAGCAGCACAGCGGGACACCACCAAGAGACCCAGTACTTC
CASSTAGHHQETQYF
>TRBJ1-2|TRBV9|TRBD1|.
TGTGCCAGCAGCGTGGGACAGGGACTTAACTATGGCTACACCTTC
CASSVGQGLNYGYTF
>TRBJ2-5|TRBV5-6|TRBD2|.
TGTGCCAGCAGCCTGCGACTAGCTAGTTTAGAGACCCAGTACTTC
CASSLRLASLETQYF
>TRBJ1-2|TRBV5-4|TRBD1|.
TGTGCCAGCAGCCGGACAGGAACTAACTATGGCTACACCTTC
CASSRTGTNYGYTF